This TCR beta chain was captured by sequencing in a study of Ad26.COV2.S vaccination and SARS-CoV-2 variants. Across the whole study: Each vaccinee took Ad26.COV2.S intramuscularly, once or twice 56 days apart.

The protocol was immunoSEQ multiplex PCR, while the TCRdb copy is restricted to in-frame clones and leaves out a portion. The sample carries a few hundred thousand clones, roughly 90% recorded once. The treatment was: some 20 received Ad26.COV2.S at low or high dose, single or two shots; 5 received placebo; per-sample allocation not given. Specimen acquisition occurred on day 63 following the initial vaccine or placebo injection. This Boston cohort included adults aged 18-55 years. Germline CDR1 and CDR2: SGHNT and YYREEE (reference sequence). The CDR3 runs to 14 residues. The V and J ends lost 2 bases and 4 bases respectively, with 9 bases between them.

Sequenced here: peripheral blood, sampled in a trial of Ad26.COV2.S vaccine versus placebo. The V and J genes are TRBV5-4 and TRBJ2-2, with D perhaps TRBD1 (6 bases). The sequence was obtained from a person aged 18-60 years who received the Ad26.COV2.S COVID-19 vaccine or a placebo. This CDR3 is CASSFGQSTGELFF. As DNA, the CDR3 is TGTGCCAGCAGCTTCGGACAGTCCACCGGGGAGCTGTTTTTT.